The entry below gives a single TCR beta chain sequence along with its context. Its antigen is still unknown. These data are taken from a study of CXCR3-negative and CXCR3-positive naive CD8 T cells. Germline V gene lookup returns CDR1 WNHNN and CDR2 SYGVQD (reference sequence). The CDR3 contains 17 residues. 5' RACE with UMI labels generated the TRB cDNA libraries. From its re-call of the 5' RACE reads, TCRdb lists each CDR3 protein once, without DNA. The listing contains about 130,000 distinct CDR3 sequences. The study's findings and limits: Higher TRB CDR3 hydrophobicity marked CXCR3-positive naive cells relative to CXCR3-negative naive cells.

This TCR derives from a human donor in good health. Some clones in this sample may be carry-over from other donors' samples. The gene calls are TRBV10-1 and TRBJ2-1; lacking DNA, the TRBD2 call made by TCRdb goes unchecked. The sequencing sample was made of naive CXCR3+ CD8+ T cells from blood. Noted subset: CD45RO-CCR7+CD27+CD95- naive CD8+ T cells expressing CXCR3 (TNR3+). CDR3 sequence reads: CAGSDIGLAGGLNEQFF.